The entry below gives a single T cell receptor beta chain sequence along with its context. Its binding antigen is unknown. The sample holds no much larger clone one base away, and base qualities are not on file. This sample stems from a study of T cell responses to AZD1222 COVID-19 vaccine (dated by TCRdb to the early 2020s). Notes on the research overall: A total of around 240 trial participants underwent TCR sequencing, of whom roughly 210 received two doses of AZD1222 and some 25 received two doses of the MenACWY control vaccine. Trial participants were enrolled by age into 18-55, 56-69 and 70-plus year subgroups, with around 140, 26 and 57 TCR-sequenced participants respectively.

Read against the paper, the sample's time point label means: about 28 days (+/-7) after the second vaccine dose. AZD1222 recipients given second doses at about 4 weeks or at about 12 weeks were pooled, since spike-specific TCR depth and breadth were not found to differ between the two schedules. Vaccinee samples came from UK trials COV001 and COV002, including a single-blind randomized controlled phase 2/3 trial of AZD1222 (ChAdOx1 nCoV-19) in healthy adults. For TCRbeta chain sequencing, PBMC samples were collected from trial participants at day 0 and at day 28 after the second dose. The CDR3 regions of human TCRbeta chains were analyzed by immunosequencing. As for the authors' bioinformatics: Repertoire TCRs were checked for matches against a reference library of SARS-CoV-2-specific TCRs that had been generated using the MIRA antigen-specificity platform. Breadth meant the fraction of unique TCRs that were SARS-CoV-2-associated, whereas depth meant the fraction of total T cells that were SARS-CoV-2-associated. Using the MIRA data, each spike-specific TCR was assigned both to the spike region to which the TCR was reactive and to a CD4 or CD8 class. Log10-transformed breadth and depth values were compared by one-way ANOVA with Sidak's multiple comparisons tests. TCRdb holds this immuneACCESS table with in-frame rearrangements only. Some clones are missing; in checked studies, unresolved V genes explain under half, and the rest has no known cause. V, J and clone size derive from that table, while D and trimming were established from the DNA sequence. The sample profile shows under 150,000 clones; around 88% of them were found once. The ten largest clones take up 6.5% of the sample.

The paper as a whole reports these results and caveats: Spike-specific TCR breadth and depth rose significantly after two AZD1222 doses compared with day 0 and with MenACWY recipients. Nearly half of unique spike-specific TCRs reportedly recognized epitopes outside regions mutated in the B.1.351 and B.1.1.7 variants. Conclusions about previously exposed vaccinees are limited because only six or seven AZD1222 recipients were SARS-CoV-2 seropositive at baseline. Because no samples from the day 14 peak response were available, repertoires could be characterized only after the peak T cell response. Vaccine-associated CD4 TCRs spanned the whole spike protein, with dominant responses in regions 160-218 and 743-854. The 56-69-year group was small, and its depth increase did not reach significance, likely because of low power. Participants were mostly white British, with more females than males. The authors suggested clonal diversity may have been underestimated.

The material sequenced was peripheral blood, taken 28 days after the second AZD1222 dose. This TCR derives from an adult who received the AZD1222 COVID-19 vaccine.

For the CDR3, the sequence is CASSPDSSYGYTF. The DNA sequence is as follows: TGTGCCAGCAGTCCAGACAGTTCCTATGGCTACACCTTC. The rearranged chain carries TRBV7-2 and TRBJ1-2; 5 matching bases give a weak D call of TRBD1. CDR1 SGHTA and CDR2 FQGNSA were looked up in the germline V gene. The CDR3 spans 13 residues, from the cysteine through the phenylalanine. CDR3 DNA is the only sequence kept; it has 39 bases, read in frame from the first base. V loses 6 bases, J loses 4 bases, and the germline ends lie 12 bases apart.